These 14 T cell receptor beta chains were sequenced from one sample in a study of blood T cells in healthy people across ages (dated by TCRdb to between 2015 and 2016). Libraries were built with 5' RACE. Sequencing instrument: Illumina HiSeq 2500. A second PCR of 7 to 11 cycles was performed with a sample-barcoded 5' primer and a J-beta primer mix. TCRdb trimmed public reads at Q25 via fastp, called clones via MiXCR and kept in-frame beta chains. Under each unique CDR3 protein, matching rows form one entry showing the most common genes and DNA. Counted in this sample were approximately 1.5 million distinct CDR3 sequences; 30% to 40% of them appeared once. 11% of the sample rests with the top ten. Sequencing was done on a sample of blood. All receptors come from a woman in her twenties or thirties in good health.

The chain uses TRBV6-1 and TRBJ2-5; 12 nucleotides match TRBD2. The germline V gene encodes CDR1 MNHNS and CDR2 SASEGT. Trimming removed 8 bases from V and 2 bases from J; junction bases left unmatched: 6. The length of the CDR3 is 15 residues. CDR3 in DNA: TGTGCCAGCGGCAGGACTAGCGGGGCTCAAGAGACCCAGTACTTC. It translates to CASGRTSGAQETQYF.

This clonotype was seen only a few times. CDR3 sequence (DNA): TGCAGCGTTGAATCCGGGACAGGGGGCAGCTACGAGCAGTACTTC. Amino acids: CSVESGTGGSYEQYF. This chain uses TRBV29-1 with TRBJ2-7; 12 bases are a match to TRBD1. Germline V gene sequence: CDR1 SQVTM, CDR2 ANQGSEA. The V segment lost 2 bases and the J segment 3 bases; nucleotides outside the gene matches: 5. CDR3 size: 15 residues.

This rearrangement joins TRBV5-1 to TRBJ2-3, with unresolved D. This CDR3 comprises 12 residues. With 6 bases removed from V and 5 bases from J, the gap between germline ends came to 10 bases. From germline, CDR1 is SGHRS and CDR2 YFSETQ. CDR3 amino acids: CASTEDLDTQYF. The DNA of the CDR3 is TGCGCCAGCACGGAAGATTTAGATACGCAGTATTTT.

Turning to this clonotype: One end of the junction fails to match germline, which may point to a read error. The genes are TRBV28 and TRBJ2-7; D perhaps matches TRBD2 (5 bases). The germline V gene has CDR1 MDHEN and CDR2 SYDVKM. The CDR3 has 13 residues. The CDR3 DNA is TGTGCCGGCAGTTTACGGGACTCCTACGAGCAGTACTTC. It encodes CAGSLRDSYEQYF. Looking up the rest from reference TRBV28 and TRBJ2-7 gives the full variable domain: DVKVTQSSRYLVKRTGEKVFLECVQDMDHENMFWYRQDPGLGLRLIYFSYDVKMKEKGDIPEGYSVSREKKERFSLILESASTNQTSMYLCAGSLRDSYEQYFGPGTRLTVT.

This clonotype was recorded a few times. This chain joins TRBV11-2 and TRBJ2-5, with 9 bases lining up with TRBD1. The CDR3 sequence is 15 residues long. V dropped 4 bases and J dropped 6; count of bases not matched to a gene: 9. Germline assignment: CDR1 SGHAT and CDR2 FQNNGV. The CDR3 DNA sequence: TGTGCCAGCAGCTCCTACAGGGGGCGAGGGAAGACCCAGTACTTC. As protein: CASSSYRGRGKTQYF. The full variable domain, its missing parts supplied by reference TRBV11-2 and TRBJ2-5, is EAGVAQSPRYKIIEKRQSVAFWCNPISGHATLYWYQQILGQGPKLLIQFQNNGVVDDSQLPKDRFSAERLKGVDSTLKIQPAKLEDSAVYLCASSSYRGRGKTQYFGPGTRLLVL.

This chain joins TRBV20-1 and TRBJ1-2; 10 bases are shared with TRBD1. This CDR3 has 13 residues. J lost 5 bases, V lost 5 bases, and 5 bases had no gene match. CDR1 and CDR2 from the germline V gene are DFQATT and SNEGSKA (reference sequence). CDR3 sequence reads: CSADRGPGYGYTF. CDR3 DNA: TGCAGTGCTGACAGGGGGCCGGGGTATGGCTACACCTTC.

This clonotype was seen more than once but under ten times. The V call is TRBV27, the J call TRBJ2-5; 11 bases fit TRBD1. Gene TRBJ2-7 matches the end of the DNA better, so the J call may be wrong. Germline V CDR1 and CDR2: MNHEY, SMNVEV (reference sequence). This CDR3 is 14 amino acids long. This CDR3 reads CASSLGQGDIEQYF. In DNA, the CDR3 is TGTGCCAGCAGTTTGGGACAGGGGGATATCGAGCAGTACTTC.

The chain combines TRBV20-1 with TRBJ2-5; D is possibly TRBD2 (6 bases). Germline CDR1 DFQATT, CDR2 SNEGSKA (reference sequence). This CDR3 region has 12 residues. Between the trimmed V and J ends, which lost 7 bases and 11 bases, there was a span of 20 bases. For the CDR3, the DNA is TGCAGTGTTCTAGGGTTCAACCGGGAGCAGTACTTC. Amino acids: CSVLGFNREQYF.

The chain uses TRBV5-1 and TRBJ1-2, with D maybe TRBD1 (6 bases). The V gene lost 4 bases and the J gene lost 4 bases, with 14 bases spanning the gap. The CDR3 contains 14 residues. Germline V gene sequence: CDR1 SGHRS, CDR2 YFSETQ. CDR3 nucleotide sequence: TGCGCCAGCAGCCTGTCCATGGGGGCCTATGGCTACACCTTC. Translated: CASSLSMGAYGYTF.

The chain uses TRBV7-9 and TRBJ2-1; no clear D. Germline CDR1 reads SEHNR; CDR2 reads FQNEAQ (reference sequence). The CDR3 runs 13 residues. Trimming removed 8 bases at V and 5 bases at J, with 13 bases between. The CDR3 coding sequence is TGTGCCAGCGACGGCCAGAGAAACAATGAGCAGTTCTTC. It codes for CASDGQRNNEQFF.

This clonotype was recorded a few times. The chain is built from TRBV21-1 and TRBJ1-2; the table's D call TRBD1 went unverified against the DNA. TRBV21-1 is classified as a pseudogene. This CDR3 is built from 15 residues. CDR3 in DNA: TGTGCCAGCAGCAAAAATAAGGGCACCCTCTATGGCTACACCTTC. Encoded protein: CASSKNKGTLYGYTF.

V usage is TRBV5-1 and J usage is TRBJ2-5, with a possible D match to TRBD2 (5 bases). The germline CDR1 and CDR2 sequences are SGHRS and YFSETQ. V shed 1 base and J shed 2 bases, with 9 bases lying between them. This CDR3 has 14 residues. CDR3 DNA: TGCGCCAGCAGCTTGTCGACTACGCAAGAGACCCAGTACTTC. This codes for CASSLSTTQETQYF. Supplemented by reference TRBV5-1 and TRBJ2-5, the full variable domain reads KAGVTQTPRYLIKTRGQQVTLSCSPISGHRSVSWYQQTPGQGLQFLFEYFSETQRNKGNFPGRFSGRQFSNSRSEMNVSTLELGDSALYLCASSLSTTQETQYFGPGTRLLVL.

V and J are TRBV28 and TRBJ2-5, with a weak D call TRBD2 (6 bases). V lost 7 bases and J 1 base, leaving 7 bases between the germline ends. Germline CDR1 MDHEN, CDR2 SYDVKM. The CDR3 sequence is 12 residues long. Here the CDR3 DNA reads TGTGCCAGCAATAGCGGCCAAGAGACCCAGTACTTC. This encodes CASNSGQETQYF. Drawing the rest from reference TRBV28 and TRBJ2-5, the complete variable domain is DVKVTQSSRYLVKRTGEKVFLECVQDMDHENMFWYRQDPGLGLRLIYFSYDVKMKEKGDIPEGYSVSREKKERFSLILESASTNQTSMYLCASNSGQETQYFGPGTRLLVL.

This chain uses TRBV28 with TRBJ2-3, with D possibly called TRBD1 or TRBD2 (5 bases each). Per the germline V gene, CDR1 is MDHEN and CDR2 is SYDVKM. Trimming stripped 3 bases from V and 4 bases from J, with 26 bases between. The CDR3 extends over 19 amino acids. CDR3 bases: TGTGCCAGCAGTTTCTCCATCATCCAAAAGTGGGACCACCCAGATACGCAGTATTTT. It codes for CASSFSIIQKWDHPDTQYF.